The clone carrying this TCR beta chain was seen only once. The data belong to a study of shared clonotypes between healthy human individuals. TCRdb keeps only in-frame clones here, not all; method: immunoSEQ multiplex PCR. The sample has around 2.3 million clones; around 95% are singletons. The germline V and J ends were trimmed by 5 bases and 5 bases, with 18 bases remaining between them. From germline, CDR1 is SEHNR and CDR2 FQNEAQ (reference sequence). CDR3 length: 15 amino acids. This TCR was sampled from a man between 18 and 35 years old in good health. J is TRBJ2-5 and V is TRBV7-9, with D possibly TRBD1 on 6 matching bases. Sequenced material: naive CD4+ T cells sorted from blood. The subset was: CD45RA+ positively selected. In DNA, the CDR3 is TGTGCCAGCAGCCCCTGGGGCAGGGGCTTGGAGACCCAGTACTTC. This translates into CASSPWGRGLETQYF.